This T cell receptor (beta chain) was obtained from a study of blood T cell repertoires in COVID-19. Study background: Specimens from acute and convalescent COVID-19 originated in the United States, Italy and Spain. Nucleic acid was either cDNA or gDNA, and it came from T cells, B-cell-depleted T cells, or PBMCs.

V lost 2 bases, J lost 0 bases, and 22 bases stayed unmatched. Germline V gene data show CDR1 as WSHSY and CDR2 as SAAADI. CDR3 length: 22 amino acids. Method: immunoSEQ multiplex PCR; TCRdb's copy keeps in-frame clones and lacks some. The sample contains over 110,000 clones, around 83% of which appear only once. The J gene is TRBJ2-1, the V gene TRBV10-2, with 7 bases aligning to TRBD2. The sequence derives from a man in his sixties with active or convalescent COVID-19. Sequenced input: peripheral blood. Written as DNA, the CDR3 is TGCGCCAGCAGTGAGAATCAGGGACTCTCGGTGACTAGCCGCCCCTCCTACAATGAGCAGTTCTTC. Translated, it gives CASSENQGLSVTSRPSYNEQFF.